Following are 21 T cell receptor beta chains from one sample sequenced in a study of T cells after yellow fever vaccination. A single record per CDR3 protein comes from TCRdb applying MiXCR to the 5' RACE reads. The sample includes about 210,000 distinct CDR3 sequences, 6.7% of them seen just once. Sequenced here: CD4+ T cells sorted from PBMCs, sampled on the day of the yellow fever booster vaccination. The receptors were gathered from a man under 40 who received the YFV17D yellow fever vaccine.

V and J are TRBV4-2 and TRBJ2-7; D is uncertain. Germline lookup yields CDR1 LGHNA and CDR2 YNFKEQ. The CDR3 consists of 15 residues. V lost 2 bases, J lost 4 bases, and 15 bases lay in between. The CDR3 region has the DNA TGTGCCAGCAGCCAAATTCGCCAGGTGCCGTACGAGCAGTACTTC. Its protein product is CASSQIRQVPYEQYF.

This clonotype was recorded at least ten times. The rearrangement links TRBV18 to TRBJ1-1; 8 bases map to TRBD1. Germline CDR1 and CDR2: KGHSH and LQKENI. The V and J ends lost 3 bases and 5 bases, in that order; junction bases with no gene match: 5. This CDR3 has 14 residues. DNA for the CDR3: TGTGCCAGCTCACCTACAGGGGGGGGAACTGAAGCTTTCTTT. This translates into CASSPTGGGTEAFF. The complete variable domain, with remaining parts taken from reference TRBV18 and TRBJ1-1, reads NAGVMQNPRHLVRRRGQEARLRCSPMKGHSHVYWYRQLPEEGLKFMVYLQKENIIDESGMPKERFSAEFPKEGPSILRIQQVVRGDSAAYFCASSPTGGGTEAFFGQGTRLTVV.

This clonotype has a handful of counts. This rearrangement joins TRBV28 to TRBJ2-5, with a possible D match to TRBD2 (7 bases). The V end lost 9 bases, the J end lost 1 base, and 18 bases lay between the germline ends. CDR1 is MDHEN, CDR2 SYDVKM, per germline. This CDR3 spans 15 amino acids. The DNA of the CDR3 is TGTGCCAGTAGGATGGGGGGGGCATCCCAAGAGACCCAGTACTTC. The encoded protein is CASRMGGASQETQYF.

This clonotype was detected only a few times. CDR3 in DNA: TGTGCCAGTAGTGCCCTCCAGAGCTCCTACAATGAGCAGTTCTTC. This translates into CASSALQSSYNEQFF. The chain uses TRBV19 and TRBJ2-1; D not certain. CDR1 and CDR2 from the germline V gene are LNHDA and SQIVND (reference sequence). V gave up 5 bases and J gave up 0 bases, with 11 bases separating them. The CDR3 is 15 residues long.

V usage is TRBV3-1 and J usage is TRBJ2-3, with TRBD2 matching over 7 bases. Per the germline V gene, CDR1 is LGHDT and CDR2 is YNNKEL (reference sequence). V was pared by 6 bases and J by 2 bases, with 20 bases of the junction left unmatched. The CDR3 is 19 residues long. The CDR3 DNA sequence: TGTGCCAGCAGTCATCCGGGGGAAAGCGGGACTCTTAACACAGATACGCAGTATTTT. Translated: CASSHPGESGTLNTDTQYF.

The chain employs TRBV29-1 and TRBJ1-2; D is perhaps TRBD1 (5 bases). Germline values: CDR1 SQVTM, CDR2 ANQGSEA. V was pared by 4 bases and J by 6 bases, with 12 bases between. The CDR3 sequence is 12 residues long. The CDR3 loop is CSVAGGADGYTF. The CDR3 region has the DNA TGCAGCGTTGCTGGAGGGGCGGATGGCTACACCTTC.

This clonotype was counted between two and nine times. This rearrangement joins TRBV10-3 to TRBJ1-2, with D maybe TRBD1 (5 bases). Germline values: CDR1 ENHRY, CDR2 SYGVKD. Deletions cut 2 bases from V and 7 bases from J, with 8 bases between. The CDR3 runs to 12 residues. The CDR3 region has the DNA TGTGCCATCAGTGAGGGGGCAGGTGGCTACACCTTC. Its translation is CAISEGAGGYTF.

This clonotype came up many times. The V call is TRBV5-1, the J call TRBJ2-5; D is uncertain. CDR1 is SGHRS and CDR2 is YFSETQ in the germline V gene. This CDR3 region has 13 residues. Between the trimmed V and J ends, which lost 4 bases and 5 bases, there was a span of 12 bases. DNA of the CDR3: TGCGCCAGCAGCGATGGCGTCGAGGAGACCCAGTACTTC. It yields the protein CASSDGVEETQYF.

This clonotype was detected a few times. The chain employs TRBV10-3 and TRBJ1-5; D gene ambiguous. CDR3 length equals 13 residues. The V and J ends lost 8 bases and 2 bases respectively, with 10 bases between them. The germline V gene encodes CDR1 ENHRY and CDR2 SYGVKD. The CDR3 here is CAISRERNQPQHF. CDR3 DNA: TGTGCCATCTCGCGAGAGCGCAATCAGCCCCAGCATTTT.

The genes are TRBV5-6 and TRBJ2-5, with TRBD1 matching over 9 bases. Germline CDR1 is SGHDT and CDR2 is YYEEEE. V shed 4 bases, J shed 4 bases, and the junction held 8 bases outside the gene matches. CDR3 length equals 15 residues. The CDR3 DNA sequence: TGTGCCAGCAGCAAACAGGGGGCGCGTTCAGAGACCCAGTACTTC. This gives the protein CASSKQGARSETQYF.

The rearrangement joins TRBV6-9 to TRBJ1-3, with 8 bases fitting TRBD1. Germline CDR1 and CDR2: MNHGY and SVAAGI. V was clipped by 4 bases and J by 2 bases; unmatched bases: 10. The CDR3 is made up of 17 amino acids. The CDR3 DNA reads TGTGCCAGCAGTTTTCGAAGGGACAGGACCACTGGAAACACCATATATTTT. It yields the protein CASSFRRDRTTGNTIYF.

This clonotype was observed a few times. The chain uses TRBV5-1 and TRBJ1-4; perhaps TRBD1 as D (5 bases). The V end was cut by 0 bases, the J end by 7 bases, with 13 bases between. The V gene's germline CDR1 is SGHRS and CDR2 YFSETQ. CDR3 length equals 15 residues. The CDR3 sequence is CASSLVTGGGEKLFF. The CDR3 region has the DNA TGCGCCAGCAGCTTGGTTACAGGCGGAGGTGAAAAACTGTTTTTT.

The V call is TRBV12-3 or TRBV12-4, the J call TRBJ2-1; no firm D call. V shed 3 bases and J shed 7 bases, with 13 bases lying between them. The CDR3 is 14 amino acids. The DNA of the CDR3 is TGTGCCAGCAGTTTCCTCCCCGCATGGAATGAGCAGTTCTTC. Residues: CASSFLPAWNEQFF.

The table lists this clonotype with many counts. This chain uses TRBV6-2 or TRBV6-3 with TRBJ1-1, with 7 bases that match TRBD1. The CDR3 sequence is 15 residues long. Germline V gene sequence: CDR1 MNHEY, CDR2 SVGEGT. V shed 6 bases and J 3 bases; nucleotides not matched to a gene: 10. As DNA, the CDR3 is TGTGCCAGCAGCGCCCAGACAGGGATTTACACTGAAGCTTTCTTT. Translated: CASSAQTGIYTEAFF.

This chain connects TRBV12-3 or TRBV12-4 to TRBJ2-3, with TRBD1 matching over 7 bases. The V gene end was trimmed by 5 bases and the J gene end by 5 bases; junction bases not matched to a gene: 10. CDR3 size: 15 residues. The CDR3 loop reads CASSPPGTERDTQYF. DNA for the CDR3: TGTGCCAGCAGTCCTCCCGGGACAGAGAGAGATACGCAGTATTTT.

This clonotype was counted only a few times. The chain has TRBV29-1 and TRBJ2-1, with D possibly being TRBD2 (6 bases). With 2 bases removed from V and 2 bases from J, the gap between germline ends came to 10 bases. This CDR3 contains 14 residues. Germline lookup yields CDR1 SQVTM and CDR2 ANQGSEA. The CDR3 protein is CSVELAITYNEQFF. CDR3 nucleotides: TGCAGCGTTGAACTAGCGATCACCTACAATGAGCAGTTCTTC.

Ten or more counts support this clonotype. The J gene is TRBJ1-5, the V gene TRBV28; TRBD1 matches 7 bases. The V and J ends lost 7 bases and 13 bases, in that order; junction bases with no gene match: 13. Per germline, CDR1 MDHEN and CDR2 SYDVKM. The CDR3 has 13 residues. The CDR3 is CASMDRLSRFQHF. DNA of the CDR3: TGTGCCAGCATGGACAGGCTTTCGAGGTTTCAGCATTTT.

This rearrangement joins TRBV5-7 to TRBJ2-7; the D gene is possibly TRBD1 (5 bases). TRBV5-7 is designated an ORF whose function remains uncertain. CDR3 length: 13 amino acids. Trimming took off 7 bases at V and 2 bases at J, with 13 bases between the two ends. Here the CDR3 DNA reads TGTGCCAGCGGCCCAGGGCTCCCCTACGAGCAGTACTTC. Encoded protein: CASGPGLPYEQYF.

The V call is TRBV20-1, the J call TRBJ1-2; D remains ambiguous. The CDR3 has 14 amino acids. CDR1 is DFQATT, CDR2 SNEGSKA, per germline (reference sequence). V was cut by 6 bases and J by 0 bases, with 14 bases left in between. The CDR3 bases are TGCAGTGCACAAAGACGGTTAACTAACTATGGCTACACCTTC. Encoded protein: CSAQRRLTNYGYTF.

In this sample, this clonotype turned up a few times. The rearrangement uses TRBV11-2 and TRBJ2-5, with a weak D call TRBD2 (7 bases). The V gene's germline CDR1 is SGHAT and CDR2 FQNNGV. V was shortened by 5 bases and J by 2 bases, with 15 bases between the two germline ends. This CDR3 is built from 15 residues. The CDR3 nucleotides read TGTGCCAGCAGCCCACGGGGGGCAACTCAAGAGACCCAGTACTTC. Protein: CASSPRGATQETQYF.

Ten or more counts support this clonotype. The V call is TRBV29-1, the J call TRBJ1-4; D is unclear. The germline V gene has CDR1 SQVTM and CDR2 ANQGSEA. V lost 5 bases and J lost 0, with 10 bases in between. The CDR3 has 14 amino acids. The CDR3 nucleotides read TGCAGCGTTCAAGGGCCTGCAACTAATGAAAAACTGTTTTTT. Residues: CSVQGPATNEKLFF.